These 3 T cell receptor beta chains were all obtained from the same sample, sequenced in a study of T-cell reconstitution after alpha-beta-depleted transplantation in children. The authors prepared the TCRbeta library with unique molecular identifiers. One entry per CDR3 protein results from TCRdb running MiXCR on the PCR reads. The table lists about 640,000 distinct CDR3 sequences, about 15% of them singletons, with approximately 1.1% in the top ten. The sequencing used PBMCs from the stem cell graft donor, collected from the stem cell graft. Source of these receptors: a human donor who donated a stem cell graft to a child with acute myeloid leukemia.

This clonotype came up many times. This chain links TRBV20-1 with TRBJ2-1; D not resolved. Germline-derived CDR1 and CDR2 are DFQATT and SNEGSKA (reference sequence). This CDR3 is built from 11 residues. V gave up 5 bases and J gave up 2 bases, with 4 bases separating them. As DNA, the CDR3 is TGCAGTGCTCCAGCCTACAATGAGCAGTTCTTC. Translation gives CSAPAYNEQFF.

The J gene is TRBJ2-5, the V gene TRBV10-3, with a possible D match to TRBD1 (6 bases). The CDR3 extends over 15 amino acids. V lost 2 bases and J 2 bases, leaving 12 bases between the germline ends. Germline CDR1 ENHRY, CDR2 SYGVKD. For the CDR3, the DNA is TGTGCCATCAGTGAGGTGGGGACATCTCAAGAGACCCAGTACTTC. Protein: CAISEVGTSQETQYF.

In this sample, this clonotype turned up many times. The V call is TRBV20-1, the J call TRBJ2-5; 15 bases match TRBD2. Trimming took 1 base from V and 3 from J; bases not matched to a gene: 12. This CDR3 spans 19 amino acids. Germline values: CDR1 DFQATT, CDR2 SNEGSKA (reference sequence). Here the CDR3 reads CSARALDGLAGGPKETQYF. The CDR3 DNA reads TGCAGTGCTAGAGCACTAGACGGACTAGCGGGGGGGCCCAAAGAGACCCAGTACTTC.